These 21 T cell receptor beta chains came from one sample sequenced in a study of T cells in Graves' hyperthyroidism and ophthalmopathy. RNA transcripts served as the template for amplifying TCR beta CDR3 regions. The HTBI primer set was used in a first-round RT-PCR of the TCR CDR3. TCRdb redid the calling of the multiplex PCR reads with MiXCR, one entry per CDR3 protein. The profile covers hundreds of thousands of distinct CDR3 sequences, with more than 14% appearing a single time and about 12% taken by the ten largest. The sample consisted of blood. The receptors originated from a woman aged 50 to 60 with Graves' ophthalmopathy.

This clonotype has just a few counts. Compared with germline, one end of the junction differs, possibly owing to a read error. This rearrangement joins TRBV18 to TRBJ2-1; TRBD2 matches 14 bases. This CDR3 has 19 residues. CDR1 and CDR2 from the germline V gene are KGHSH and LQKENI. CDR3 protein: CVSSHSGLAGDPDDNEQFF. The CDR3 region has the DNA TGTGTCAGCTCACACTCGGGACTAGCGGGAGACCCTGATGACAATGAGCAGTTCTTC.

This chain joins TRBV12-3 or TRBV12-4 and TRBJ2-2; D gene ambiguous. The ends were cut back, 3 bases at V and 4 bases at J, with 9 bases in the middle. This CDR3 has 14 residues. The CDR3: CASSFQQTTGELFF. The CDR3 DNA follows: TGTGCCAGCAGTTTTCAACAGACCACCGGGGAGCTGTTTTTT.

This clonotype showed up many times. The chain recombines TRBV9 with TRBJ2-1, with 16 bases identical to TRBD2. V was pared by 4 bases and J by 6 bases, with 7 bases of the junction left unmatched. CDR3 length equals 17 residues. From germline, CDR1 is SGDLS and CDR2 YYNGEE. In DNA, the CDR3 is TGTGCCAGCAGCACGCAGGGACTAGCGGGAGGGGGCAATGAGCAGTTCTTC. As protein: CASSTQGLAGGGNEQFF.

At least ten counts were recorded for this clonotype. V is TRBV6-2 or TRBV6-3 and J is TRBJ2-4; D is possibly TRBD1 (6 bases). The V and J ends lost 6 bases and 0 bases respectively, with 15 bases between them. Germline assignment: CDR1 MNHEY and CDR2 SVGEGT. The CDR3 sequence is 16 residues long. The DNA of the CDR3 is TGTGCCAGCAGCAGAGGGGACACTGTAGCCAAAAACATTCAGTACTTC. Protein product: CASSRGDTVAKNIQYF.

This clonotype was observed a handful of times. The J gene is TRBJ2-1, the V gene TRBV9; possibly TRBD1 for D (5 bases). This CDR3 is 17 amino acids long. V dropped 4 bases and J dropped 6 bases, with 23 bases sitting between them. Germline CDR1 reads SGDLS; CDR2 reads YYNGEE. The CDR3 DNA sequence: TGTGCCAGCAGCTATAGTATTAGTCAGGGAAAATCCAATGAGCAGTTCTTC. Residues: CASSYSISQGKSNEQFF.

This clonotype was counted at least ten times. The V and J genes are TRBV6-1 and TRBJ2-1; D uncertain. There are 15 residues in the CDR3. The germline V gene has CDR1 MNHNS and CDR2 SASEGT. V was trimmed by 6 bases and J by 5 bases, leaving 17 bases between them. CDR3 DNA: TGTGCCAGCAGAGAAAAAGGCCCCCCAGACAATGAGCAGTTCTTC. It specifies CASREKGPPDNEQFF.

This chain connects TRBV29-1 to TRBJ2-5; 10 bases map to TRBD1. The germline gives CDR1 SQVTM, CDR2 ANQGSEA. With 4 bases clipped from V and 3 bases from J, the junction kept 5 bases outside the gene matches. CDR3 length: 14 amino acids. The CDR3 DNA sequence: TGCAGCGTTGCCCTTGGGACAGGGGAAGAGACCCAGTACTTC. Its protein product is CSVALGTGEETQYF. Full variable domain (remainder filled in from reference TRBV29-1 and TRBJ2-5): SAVISQKPSRDICQRGTSLTIQCQVDSQVTMMFWYRQQPGQSLTLIATANQGSEATYESGFVIDKFPISRPNLTFSTLTVSNMSPEDSSIYLCSVALGTGEETQYFGPGTRLLVL.

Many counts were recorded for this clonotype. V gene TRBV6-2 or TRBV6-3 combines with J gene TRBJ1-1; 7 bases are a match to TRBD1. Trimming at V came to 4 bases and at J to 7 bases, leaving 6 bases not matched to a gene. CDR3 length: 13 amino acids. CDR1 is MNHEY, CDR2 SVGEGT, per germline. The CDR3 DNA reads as TGTGCCAGCAGTTCGACAGGGAGGAGTGAAGCTTTCTTT. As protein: CASSSTGRSEAFF.

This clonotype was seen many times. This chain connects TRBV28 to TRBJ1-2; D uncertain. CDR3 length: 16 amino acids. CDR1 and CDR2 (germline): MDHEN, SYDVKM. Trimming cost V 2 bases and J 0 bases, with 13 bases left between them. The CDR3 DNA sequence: TGTGCCAGCAGTTTACTTGCTCGTATATCTAACTATGGCTACACCTTC. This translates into CASSLLARISNYGYTF.

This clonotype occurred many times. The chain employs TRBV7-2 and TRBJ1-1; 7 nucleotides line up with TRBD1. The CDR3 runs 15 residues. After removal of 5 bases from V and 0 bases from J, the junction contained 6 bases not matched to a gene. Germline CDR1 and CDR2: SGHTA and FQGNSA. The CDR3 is CASSPRQGMNTEAFF. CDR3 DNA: TGTGCCAGCAGCCCCCGACAGGGAATGAACACTGAAGCTTTCTTT.

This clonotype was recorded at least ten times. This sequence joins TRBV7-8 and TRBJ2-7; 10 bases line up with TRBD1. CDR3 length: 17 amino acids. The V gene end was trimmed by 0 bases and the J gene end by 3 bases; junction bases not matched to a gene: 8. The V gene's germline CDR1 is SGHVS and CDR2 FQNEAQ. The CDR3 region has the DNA TGTGCCAGCAGCTTAGCGCTGGGACAGGGGTTCATCTACGAGCAGTACTTC. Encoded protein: CASSLALGQGFIYEQYF.

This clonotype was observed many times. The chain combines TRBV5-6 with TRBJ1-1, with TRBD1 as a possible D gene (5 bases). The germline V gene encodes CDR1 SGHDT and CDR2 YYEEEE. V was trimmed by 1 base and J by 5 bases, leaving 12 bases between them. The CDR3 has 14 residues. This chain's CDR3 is CASSLMQGITEAFF. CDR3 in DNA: TGTGCCAGCAGCTTGATGCAGGGAATAACTGAAGCTTTCTTT.

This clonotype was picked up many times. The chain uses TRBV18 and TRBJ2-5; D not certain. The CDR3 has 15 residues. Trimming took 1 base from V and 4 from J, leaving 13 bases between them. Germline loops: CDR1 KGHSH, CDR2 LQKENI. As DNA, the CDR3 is TGTGCCAGCTCACCACGTCACGGAATCGGAGAGACCCAGTACTTC. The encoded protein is CASSPRHGIGETQYF.

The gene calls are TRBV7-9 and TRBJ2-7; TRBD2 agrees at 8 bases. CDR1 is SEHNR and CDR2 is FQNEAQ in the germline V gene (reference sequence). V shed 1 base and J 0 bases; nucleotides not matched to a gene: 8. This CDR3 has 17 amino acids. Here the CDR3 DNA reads TGTGCCAGCAGCTTAGATGGGACTAGTGGGAACTCCTACGAGCAGTACTTC. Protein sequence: CASSLDGTSGNSYEQYF.

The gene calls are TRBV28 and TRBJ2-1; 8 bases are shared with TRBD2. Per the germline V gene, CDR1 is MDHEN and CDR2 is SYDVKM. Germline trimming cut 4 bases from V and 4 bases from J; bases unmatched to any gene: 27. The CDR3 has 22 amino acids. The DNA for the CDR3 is TGTGCCAGCAGTTACCCGGGTCCCCTTAGGGAGCGGGAGCCCCTCGTATACAATGAGCAGTTCTTC. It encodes CASSYPGPLREREPLVYNEQFF. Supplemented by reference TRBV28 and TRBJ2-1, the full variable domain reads DVKVTQSSRYLVKRTGEKVFLECVQDMDHENMFWYRQDPGLGLRLIYFSYDVKMKEKGDIPEGYSVSREKKERFSLILESASTNQTSMYLCASSYPGPLREREPLVYNEQFFGPGTRLTVL.

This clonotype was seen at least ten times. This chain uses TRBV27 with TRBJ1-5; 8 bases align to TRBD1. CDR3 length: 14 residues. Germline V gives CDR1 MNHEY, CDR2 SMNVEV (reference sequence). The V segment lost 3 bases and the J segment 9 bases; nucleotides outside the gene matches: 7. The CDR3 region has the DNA TGTGCCAGCAGTTTTCCAGGGGGCGGTTGGCCCCAGCATTTT. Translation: CASSFPGGGWPQHF.

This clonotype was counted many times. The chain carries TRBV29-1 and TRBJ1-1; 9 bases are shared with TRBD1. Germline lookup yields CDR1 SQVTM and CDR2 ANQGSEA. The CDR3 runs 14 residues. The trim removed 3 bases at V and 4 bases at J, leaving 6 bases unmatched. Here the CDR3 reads CSVDSQGAGTEAFF. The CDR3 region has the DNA TGCAGCGTTGACTCACAGGGGGCAGGCACTGAAGCTTTCTTT.

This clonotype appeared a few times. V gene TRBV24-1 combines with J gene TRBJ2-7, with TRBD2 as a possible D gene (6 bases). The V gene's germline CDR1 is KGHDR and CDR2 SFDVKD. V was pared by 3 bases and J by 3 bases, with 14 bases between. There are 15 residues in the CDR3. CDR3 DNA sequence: TGTGCCACCAGTGATCCGAAAGGGCGGGGCTACGAGCAGTACTTC. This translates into CATSDPKGRGYEQYF.

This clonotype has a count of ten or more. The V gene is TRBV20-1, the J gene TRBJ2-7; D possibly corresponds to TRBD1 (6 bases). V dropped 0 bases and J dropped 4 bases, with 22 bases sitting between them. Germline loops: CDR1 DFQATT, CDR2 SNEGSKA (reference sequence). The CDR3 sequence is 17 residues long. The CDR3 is CSARDFQDSARGYEQYF. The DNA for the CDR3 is TGCAGTGCTAGAGATTTCCAGGACAGTGCCCGCGGTTACGAGCAGTACTTC.

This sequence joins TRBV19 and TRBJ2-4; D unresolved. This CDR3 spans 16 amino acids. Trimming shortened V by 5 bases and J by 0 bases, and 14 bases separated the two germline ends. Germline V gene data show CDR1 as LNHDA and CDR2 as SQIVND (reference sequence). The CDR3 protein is CASSGRNALAKNIQYF. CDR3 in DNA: TGTGCCAGTAGTGGCAGAAACGCCTTAGCCAAAAACATTCAGTACTTC.

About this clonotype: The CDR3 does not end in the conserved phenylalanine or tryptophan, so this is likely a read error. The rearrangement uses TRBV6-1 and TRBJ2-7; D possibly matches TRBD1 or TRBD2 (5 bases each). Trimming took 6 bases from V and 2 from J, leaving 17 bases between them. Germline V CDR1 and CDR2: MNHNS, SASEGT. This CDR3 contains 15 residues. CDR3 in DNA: TGTGCCAGCAGGGACTCCGGGACCGATCCCTACGAGCAGTACCTC. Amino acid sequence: CASRDSGTDPYEQYL.